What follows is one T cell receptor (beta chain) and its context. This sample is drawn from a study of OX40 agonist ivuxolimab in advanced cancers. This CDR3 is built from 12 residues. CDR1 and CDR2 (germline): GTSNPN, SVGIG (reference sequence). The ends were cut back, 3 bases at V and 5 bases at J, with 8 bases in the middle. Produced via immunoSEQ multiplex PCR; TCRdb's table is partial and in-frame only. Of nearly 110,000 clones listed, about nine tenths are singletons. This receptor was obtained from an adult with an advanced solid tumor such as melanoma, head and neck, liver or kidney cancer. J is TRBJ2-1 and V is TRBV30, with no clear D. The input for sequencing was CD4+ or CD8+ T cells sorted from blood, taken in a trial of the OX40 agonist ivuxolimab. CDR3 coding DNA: TGTGCCTGGAGCTCCAGTAACAATGAGCAGTTCTTC. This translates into CAWSSSNNEQFF. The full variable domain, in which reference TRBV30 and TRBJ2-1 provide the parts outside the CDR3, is SQTIHQWPATLVQPVGSPLSLECTVEGTSNPNLYWYRQAAGRGLQLLFYSVGIGQISSEVPQNLSASRPQDRQFILSSKKLLLSDSGFYLCAWSSSNNEQFFGPGTRLTVL.